These 25 T cell receptor beta chains were all obtained from the same sample, sequenced in a study of shared clonotypes between healthy human individuals. This table comes from immunoSEQ multiplex PCR, and its TCRdb copy is limited to in-frame clones, with some not included. Here the sample spans 2 million to 2.5 million clones, 90% to 95% being singletons. Sample: naive CD4+ T cells from PBMCs. Subset reported: CD45RA+ positively selected. The source of these receptors is a young man in good health. Some clones in this sample may be carry-over from other donors' samples.

The chain is built from TRBV7-8 and TRBJ1-2, with D maybe TRBD1 (5 bases). V dropped 2 bases and J dropped 6 bases, with 16 bases sitting between them. The CDR3 is made up of 15 amino acids. The germline V gene encodes CDR1 SGHVS and CDR2 FQNEAQ. Here the CDR3 DNA reads TGTGCCAGCAGCTTAAGCTGGGGGAAGATAAATGGCTACACCTTC. Translated, it gives CASSLSWGKINGYTF.

The chain links TRBV10-2 to TRBJ2-3; 12 nucleotides align to TRBD2. Unmatched junction bases numbered 7, after V lost 0 bases and J lost 6 bases. Germline CDR1 reads WSHSY; CDR2 reads SAAADI. There are 17 residues in the CDR3. The CDR3 DNA follows: TGCGCCAGCAGTGAGTCGGGGACTAGCGGGCCTGGGGATACGCAGTATTTT. Translation gives CASSESGTSGPGDTQYF.

This clone was seen just once. The CDR3: CASSRSGTGVYEQYF. CDR3 nucleotide sequence: TGTGCCAGCAGCCGATCCGGGACAGGGGTATACGAGCAGTACTTC. V is TRBV4-2 and J is TRBJ2-5; 10 bases line up with TRBD1. The DNA end is a closer match to TRBJ2-7, so the J assignment may be wrong. Germline V gene data show CDR1 as LGHNA and CDR2 as YNFKEQ. The CDR3 runs to 15 residues.

CDR3 region: CASSLCEQYF. The DNA for the CDR3 is TGTGCCAGCAGCTTGTGCGAGCAGTACTTC. This chain connects TRBV7-7 to TRBJ2-7; D remains ambiguous. The CDR3 sequence is 10 residues long. V lost 3 bases and J lost 6, with 3 bases in between. Germline V lookup: CDR1 SSHAT, CDR2 FNYEAQ (reference sequence).

The chain combines TRBV7-2 with TRBJ1-5, with 7 bases that match TRBD1. V trimming: 0 bases; J trimming: 0 bases; junction bases outside the gene matches: 2. Germline V gene data show CDR1 as SGHTA and CDR2 as FQGNSA. CDR3 length: 16 amino acids. The CDR3 loop reads CASSLAGTVSNQPQHF. The CDR3, as DNA: TGTGCCAGCAGCTTAGCCGGGACAGTTAGCAATCAGCCCCAGCATTTT.

The chain recombines TRBV4-1 with TRBJ2-3, with 9 positions matching TRBD1. The CDR3 length is 16 residues. Germline V gives CDR1 MGHRA, CDR2 YSYEKL. V lost 1 base and J lost 2; bases outside the gene matches: 4. The CDR3 here is CASSQAGQGITDTQYF. For the CDR3, the DNA is TGCGCCAGCAGCCAAGCGGGACAGGGAATCACAGATACGCAGTATTTT.

The chain combines TRBV30 with TRBJ2-5, with D possibly TRBD2 on 5 matching bases. The end of the DNA fits TRBJ2-7 better, so the J call may be wrong. The germline CDR1 and CDR2 sequences are GTSNPN and SVGIG (reference sequence). The CDR3 extends over 13 amino acids. For the CDR3, the DNA is TGTGCCTGGAGTGTACGGGGCTCCTACGAGCAGTACTTC. As protein: CAWSVRGSYEQYF.

The V gene is TRBV29-1, the J gene TRBJ1-2; possibly TRBD1 for D (5 bases). Trimming removed 0 bases at V and 8 bases at J, with 10 bases between. The CDR3 is made up of 12 amino acids. CDR1 and CDR2 from the germline V gene are SQVTM and ANQGSEA. CDR3 in DNA: TGCAGCGTTGAAGAAAGGGGTGGCGGCTACACCTTC. Protein product: CSVEERGGGYTF.

The genes are TRBV18 and TRBJ2-2; unclear D gene. The germline V gene has CDR1 KGHSH and CDR2 LQKENI. CDR3 length: 14 residues. Between the trimmed V and J ends, which lost 2 bases and 4 bases, there was a span of 8 bases. For the CDR3, the DNA is TGTGCCAGCTCACCAGACCTTTCCACCGGGGAGCTGTTTTTT. This gives the protein CASSPDLSTGELFF.

The genes are TRBV5-1 and TRBJ1-1, with TRBD1 as a possible D gene (6 bases). The V and J ends lost 4 bases and 5 bases respectively, with 18 bases between them. The length of the CDR3 is 15 residues. Germline values: CDR1 SGHRS, CDR2 YFSETQ. The CDR3 region is CASSPREGVRTEAFF. CDR3 in DNA: TGCGCCAGCAGCCCGCGGGAGGGGGTGAGGACTGAAGCTTTCTTT.

V is TRBV5-8 and J is TRBJ1-1; D uncertain. V was shortened by 2 bases and J by 4 bases, with 12 bases between the two germline ends. CDR1 SGHTS and CDR2 YDEGEE come from the germline V gene. This CDR3 contains 14 residues. CDR3 region: CASSLSYYGTEAFF. The CDR3 DNA follows: TGTGCCAGCAGCTTATCTTACTATGGCACTGAAGCTTTCTTT.

The rearrangement joins TRBV9 to TRBJ2-1; no clear D. The V end was cut by 3 bases, the J end by 7 bases, with 5 bases between. This CDR3 has 11 residues. CDR1 is SGDLS, CDR2 YYNGEE, per germline. CDR3 in DNA: TGTGCCAGCAGCGCCCTAAATGAGCAGTTCTTC. This encodes CASSALNEQFF.

The chain links TRBV7-2 to TRBJ2-3, with 10 nucleotides matching TRBD2. The J segment lost 3 bases and the V segment lost 1 base, leaving 7 bases of the junction unmatched. This CDR3 spans 17 amino acids. Germline CDR1 reads SGHTA; CDR2 reads FQGNSA. The DNA of the CDR3 is TGTGCCAGCAGCTTAGTATATAGACTAGCGGGTACAGATACGCAGTATTTT. Residues: CASSLVYRLAGTDTQYF.

This chain uses TRBV7-9 with TRBJ1-5, with TRBD1 as a possible D gene (6 bases). Trimming shortened V by 5 bases and J by 9 bases, and 11 bases separated the two germline ends. Germline values: CDR1 SEHNR, CDR2 FQNEAQ (reference sequence). This CDR3 region has 12 residues. CDR3 sequence (DNA): TGTGCCAGCAGCACAGGGTTCGGGCCCCAGCATTTT. Protein: CASSTGFGPQHF.

The rearrangement uses TRBV11-2 and TRBJ1-1; D remains unclear. The CDR3 has 13 residues. The V gene's germline CDR1 is SGHAT and CDR2 FQNNGV. The V end lost 2 bases, the J end lost 4 bases, and 8 bases lay between the germline ends. CDR3 residues: CASSLSRVTEAFF. The CDR3 nucleotides read TGTGCCAGCAGCTTAAGCCGGGTCACTGAAGCTTTCTTT.

This sequence joins TRBV6-5 and TRBJ1-2; D gene unclear. This CDR3 contains 15 residues. Germline CDR1 and CDR2: MNHEY and SVGAGI. Trimming left V 0 bases short and J 3 bases short, with 11 bases between. CDR3 bases: TGTGCCAGCAGTTACTCTCCAGTTCCTGACTATGGCTACACCTTC. Protein product: CASSYSPVPDYGYTF.

The rearrangement joins TRBV6-6 to TRBJ2-3; D might be TRBD2 (5 bases). Germline CDR1 is MNHNY and CDR2 is SVGAGI (reference sequence). V lost 7 bases and J 0 bases, leaving 11 bases between the germline ends. CDR3 size: 14 residues. The CDR3 loop reads CASTRAGSTDTQYF. CDR3 DNA: TGTGCCAGCACCCGCGCGGGCAGCACAGATACGCAGTATTTT.

The J gene is TRBJ2-1, the V gene TRBV28; D may correspond to TRBD1 or TRBD2 (6 bases each). V lost 3 bases to trimming and J lost 2 bases, with 23 bases between them. The germline CDR1 and CDR2 sequences are MDHEN and SYDVKM. The CDR3 is 19 residues long. CDR3 sequence: CASSFGGWTGVGPYNEQFF. CDR3 in DNA: TGTGCCAGCAGTTTTGGGGGCTGGACGGGAGTAGGGCCCTACAATGAGCAGTTCTTC.

On this clone: Different DNA sequences within this sample yield the same CDR3. The chain links TRBV28 to TRBJ1-5, with TRBD1 as a possible D gene (5 bases). The CDR3 extends over 14 amino acids. Germline CDR1 reads MDHEN; CDR2 reads SYDVKM. V gave up 4 bases and J gave up 2 bases, with 9 bases separating them. The CDR3 nucleotides read TGTGCCAGCAGTTCCGGGGGGGGCAATCAGCCCCAGCATTTT. Residues: CASSSGGGNQPQHF.

In this sample, this clone turned up once. The chain uses TRBV28 and TRBJ1-2; D may be TRBD1 (5 bases). Between the trimmed V and J ends, which lost 8 bases and 3 bases, there was a span of 10 bases. This CDR3 has 12 residues. Looked up from germline, CDR1 is MDHEN and CDR2 is SYDVKM. This chain's CDR3 is CASGGEHYGYTF. Written as DNA, the CDR3 is TGTGCCAGCGGAGGGGAGCACTATGGCTACACCTTC.

The chain uses TRBV2 and TRBJ2-5; perhaps TRBD1 as D (6 bases). Germline V gene data show CDR1 as SNHLY and CDR2 as FYNNEI. The CDR3 has 13 residues. V was cut by 5 bases and J by 5 bases, with 12 bases left in between. DNA for the CDR3: TGTGCCAGCAGTTACCAGGGGTCTGAGACCCAGTACTTC. This translates into CASSYQGSETQYF.

V usage is TRBV29-1 and J usage is TRBJ2-1, with TRBD2 matching over 13 bases. The CDR3 extends over 14 amino acids. V was pared by 6 bases and J by 9 bases, with 8 bases of the junction left unmatched. In germline, CDR1 is SQVTM, CDR2 ANQGSEA. This CDR3 reads CSVENGLAGAEQFF. The CDR3 DNA is TGCAGCGTAGAAAATGGACTAGCGGGAGCTGAGCAGTTCTTC.

The table lists this clone with a count of one. The J gene is TRBJ1-1, the V gene TRBV7-9, with D possibly being TRBD1 (5 bases). Trimming stripped 4 bases from V and 6 bases from J, with 24 bases between. In germline, CDR1 is SEHNR, CDR2 FQNEAQ (reference sequence). CDR3 length equals 17 residues. CDR3 nucleotides: TGTGCCAGCAGCTCCACATCCTTAACGGGGGGAAGGGCTGAAGCTTTCTTT. Its protein product is CASSSTSLTGGRAEAFF.

This CDR3 is CASRGAGGRGAKNIQYF. The CDR3 nucleotides are TGTGCCAGCCGGGGAGCAGGGGGACGGGGGGCCAAAAACATTCAGTACTTC. V usage is TRBV28 and J usage is TRBJ2-4; D may be TRBD1 (7 bases). The length of the CDR3 is 17 residues. CDR1 and CDR2 from the germline V gene are MDHEN and SYDVKM. Trimming pared 8 bases from V and 1 base from J, leaving 21 bases between.

This chain uses TRBV20-1 with TRBJ2-5; no clear D. The CDR3 contains 11 residues. The V end lost 0 bases, the J end lost 6 bases, and 5 bases lay between the germline ends. CDR1 and CDR2 from the germline V gene are DFQATT and SNEGSKA (reference sequence). The CDR3, as DNA: TGCAGTGCTAGAGATATGAAGACCCAGTACTTC. It is translated as CSARDMKTQYF.